This T cell receptor beta chain derives from a study of shared clonotypes between healthy human individuals. As for the study in general: Donors consisted of two women and three men between 18 and 49.

Comment on this clone: Antigen unknown.

The CDR3 is made up of 15 amino acids. Trimming took off 10 bases at V and 1 base at J, with 20 bases between the two ends. Germline V gene lookup returns CDR1 MDHEN and CDR2 SYDVKM. Study-wide findings and caveats: Only blood underwent sampling, and tissue repertoires likely differ. Estimated richness was generally greater in naive than memory subsets.

TCRdb keeps only in-frame clones here, not all; method: immunoSEQ multiplex PCR. The repertoire holds fewer than 2.5 million clones, 80% to 95% seen once, with around 0.37% in the top ten. The chain joins TRBV28 to TRBJ2-7, with D perhaps matching TRBD1 (6 bases). The sample was naive CD4+ T cells from PBMCs. The subset is: CD45RA+ positively selected. The receptor was isolated from a man between 18 and 35 years old in good health. Some clones in this sample may be carry-over from other donors' samples. DNA for the CDR3: TGTGCCACCCTCACCTCGGGACACTTGTCCTACGAGCAGTACTTC. Translation: CATLTSGHLSYEQYF.